Each of the 10 T cell receptor beta chains below was sequenced from the same sample in a study of cytomegalovirus exposure and HLA in healthy donors. Researchers ran the PCR with 60 Vbeta and 13 Jbeta primers. Here immunoSEQ multiplex PCR was the method, and the copy in TCRdb shows in-frame clones only, minus some. Of some 150,000 clones listed, 55% to 85% are singletons. The material sequenced was PBMCs. These TCRs come from a man aged 35-49 years in good health and CMV-seronegative.

The chain is built from TRBV18 and TRBJ1-3; D might be TRBD1 (5 bases). The CDR3 length is 17 residues. CDR1 and CDR2 from the germline V gene are KGHSH and LQKENI. The germline V and J ends were trimmed by 1 base and 0 bases, with 13 bases remaining between them. CDR3 in DNA: TGTGCCAGCTCACCACGGCAACAGGAGAGCTCTGGAAACACCATATATTTT. Translating gives CASSPRQQESSGNTIYF.

This chain links TRBV6-1 with TRBJ1-2; maybe TRBD1 (5 bases). Germline CDR1 MNHNS, CDR2 SASEGT. The CDR3 spans 13 residues. The ends were cut back, 6 bases at V and 2 bases at J, with 10 bases in the middle. CDR3 amino acids: CASSPDRNYGYTF. CDR3 bases: TGTGCCAGCAGCCCAGACAGAAACTATGGCTACACCTTC.

V and J are TRBV28 and TRBJ2-1; 9 nucleotides agree with TRBD2. V lost 1 base, J lost 9 bases, and 10 bases stayed unmatched. The CDR3 totals 16 residues. From germline, CDR1 is MDHEN and CDR2 SYDVKM. CDR3 coding DNA: TGTGCCAGCAGTTTATATGGGATTAGCGGGAGAGGTGAGCAGTTCTTC. Amino acid sequence: CASSLYGISGRGEQFF.

CDR3 loop: CASSPPGTEAFF. For the CDR3, the DNA is TGTGCCAGCTCACCCCCGGGCACTGAAGCTTTCTTT. The chain couples TRBV18 to TRBJ1-1; D gene unclear. CDR1 and CDR2 (germline): KGHSH, LQKENI. The ends were cut back, 3 bases at V and 4 bases at J, with 6 bases in the middle. The CDR3 totals 12 residues.

The CDR3 bases are TGTGCCAGCAGCCAAGTGCGGGCCTACGAGCAGTACTTC. Amino acid sequence: CASSQVRAYEQYF. The genes are TRBV4-2 and TRBJ2-5, with D possibly being TRBD2 (5 bases). Matching the DNA end better, TRBJ2-7 makes the J call doubtful. Germline lookup yields CDR1 LGHNA and CDR2 YNFKEQ. The CDR3 covers 13 residues.

The chain is built from TRBV15 and TRBJ2-7, with 8 bases fitting TRBD2. The germline CDR1 and CDR2 sequences are LNHNV and YYDKDF (reference sequence). The CDR3 has 14 residues. J was trimmed by 7 bases and V by 1 base; bases with no gene match: 6. The DNA of the CDR3 is TGTGCCACCAGCAGAGGAGCGGGAGTGAGGGAGCAGTACTTC. Encoded protein: CATSRGAGVREQYF. The complete variable domain, with remaining parts taken from reference TRBV15 and TRBJ2-7, reads DAMVIQNPRYQVTQFGKPVTLSCSQTLNHNVMYWYQQKSSQAPKLLFHYYDKDFNNEADTPDNFQSRRPNTSFCFLDIRSPGLGDTAMYLCATSRGAGVREQYFGPGTRLTVT.

The chain has TRBV6-1 and TRBJ2-1; 15 positions agree with TRBD2. The V segment lost 2 bases and the J segment 8 bases; nucleotides outside the gene matches: 4. Germline V gene sequence: CDR1 MNHNS, CDR2 SASEGT. There are 16 residues in the CDR3. CDR3 sequence reads: CASSEWTSGGGHEQFF. Written as DNA, the CDR3 is TGTGCCAGCAGTGAATGGACTAGCGGGGGGGGGCATGAGCAGTTCTTC.

A single count supports this clone. This chain connects TRBV5-6 to TRBJ1-2; 9 nucleotides align to TRBD1. The ends lost 3 bases at V and 7 bases at J; junction bases unmatched: 10. This CDR3 has 15 amino acids. CDR1 is SGHDT and CDR2 is YYEEEE in the germline V gene. The CDR3 DNA sequence: TGTGCCAGCAGCTCCTCCGGGACAGGGCATGGTGGCTACACCTTC. Translation gives CASSSSGTGHGGYTF.

The chain joins TRBV15 to TRBJ1-5, with D hard to call. V shed 1 base and J shed 4 bases, with 17 bases lying between them. CDR1 and CDR2 from the germline V gene are LNHNV and YYDKDF (reference sequence). The CDR3 runs 17 residues. CDR3 region: CATSRVFQAGSNQPQHF. CDR3 bases: TGTGCCACCAGCAGAGTATTCCAGGCGGGGAGTAATCAGCCCCAGCATTTT.

This clone was counted a single time. The chain couples TRBV29-1 to TRBJ2-7; tentatively, D is TRBD1 (5 bases). The CDR3 loop spans 13 amino acids. Per the germline V gene, CDR1 is SQVTM and CDR2 is ANQGSEA. V lost 4 bases to trimming and J lost 2 bases, with 12 bases between them. The CDR3 protein is CSVVAQGPYEQYF. Written as DNA, the CDR3 is TGCAGCGTTGTGGCTCAGGGCCCCTACGAGCAGTACTTC.